These 2 T cell receptor beta chains were sequenced from one sample in a study of OX40 agonist ivuxolimab in advanced cancers. Produced via immunoSEQ multiplex PCR; TCRdb's table is partial and in-frame only. The sample has 30,000 to 45,000 clones; 82% are singletons. Here the sequenced sample was CD4+ or CD8+ T cells sorted from blood, taken in a trial of the OX40 agonist ivuxolimab. The receptors come from an adult with an advanced solid tumor such as melanoma, head and neck, liver or kidney cancer.

The V gene is TRBV4-2, the J gene TRBJ2-6; D possibly corresponds to TRBD1 (6 bases). This CDR3 spans 19 amino acids. Trimming pared 3 bases from V and 1 base from J, leaving 19 bases between. In germline, CDR1 is LGHNA, CDR2 YNFKEQ. The chain's CDR3 is CASSHQFETGLSGANVLTF. CDR3 nucleotide sequence: TGTGCCAGCAGCCACCAGTTCGAGACAGGATTGTCTGGGGCCAACGTCCTGACTTTC.

The chain recombines TRBV25-1 with TRBJ2-7, with unresolved D. In germline, CDR1 is MGHDK, CDR2 SYGVNS. Trimming took 3 bases from V and 6 from J, leaving 12 bases between them. The length of the CDR3 is 13 residues. The CDR3 DNA sequence: TGTGCCAGCAGTGACCGGGCAGGCATCGAGCAGTACTTC. Protein sequence: CASSDRAGIEQYF.